This TCR beta chain was retrieved from a study of monozygotic twins with inflammatory bowel disease (dated by TCRdb to between 2019 and 2020). Looking at the study overall: The full study comprised 28 monozygotic twin pairs: nine German pairs (four IBD-concordant, five IBD-discordant) and 19 IBD-discordant Danish pairs. The search for disease-associated traits relied mainly on comparing, within discordant pairs, IBD patients with their genetically identical healthy co-twins. Each individual had, on average, about 151 000 unique TCRalpha sequences and 181 000 unique TCRbeta sequences available for analysis.

Here is what the overall study found, with its caveats: The analysis was unable to tell apart different T cell subtypes. The results gave no support for a single strong signal or clonotype linked to IBD. Differing immunosuppressive treatments among patients may have added background noise and inter-individual variability to the repertoires. Fewer clonotypes were shared with other individuals by IBD patients than by healthy twins, most markedly in patients showing signs of disease activity. No difference in repertoire similarity was observed between concordant and discordant twins, possibly owing to limited statistical power. TCRbeta repertoire diversity, by inverse Simpson index, was decreased in IBD patients compared with their healthy co-twins.

From each donor, a roughly 2.7 ml peripheral blood sample was collected into PAXgene tubes and kept at -80 degrees C. Without any T cell sorting, total RNA was extracted from whole blood using the PAXgene blood miRNA kit on an automated QIAcube. Peripheral blood from monozygotic twin pairs who were concordant or discordant for inflammatory bowel disease underwent deep TCRalpha and TCRbeta repertoire profiling using unique molecular barcoding. Smoking habits were recorded for all twin pairs, with individuals classified as current, former or never smokers. The library was built by means of 5' RACE. For each TCR library, approximately 3,700 ng of total RNA was used. For each sample, cDNA synthesis with SMARTScribe reverse transcriptase was split into eight separate reactions. Unique molecular identifiers containing a 6-nucleotide sample barcode were introduced through template switching during cDNA synthesis. TCRalpha and TCRbeta cDNA was amplified by two nested PCRs of around 16 and 10 cycles, with bead purification after each PCR. Before amplification, the cDNA was both treated with uracil DNA-glycosylase and purified with the QIAquick PCR purification kit. The second PCR added Illumina TruSeq-compatible adapters along with sample-specific barcodes. TapeStation and Qubit were used to check library quality and concentration, and around 5 ng of each library went into the pool. The pooled libraries were sequenced with 2 x 100 bp reads and custom sequencing primers on an Illumina HiSeq2500 single-index Rapid Run. On the authors' methods: MiGEC version 1.2.6 was used for UMI-based consensus assembly, which corrected PCR and sequencing errors. MiXCR version 2.1.1 handled V(D)J alignment, clonotype assembly and CDR3 extraction. To normalise gene usage, clonotype sharing and MAIT/NKT TCR abundance, the analysis used the top 1000, 10 000 and 20 000 clonotypes per sample. Diversity was computed as the inverse Simpson index with the vegan R package after downsampling to 27 000 UMIs. Paired Mann-Whitney U tests were applied to discordant twin pairs, and Benjamini-Hochberg correction was used for multiple testing. Following TCRdb reprocessing, every CDR3 protein sequence forms one entry, and DNA is not provided. It is TCRdb's table, rather than the study itself, that gives the V and J calls and clone size. This sample's table lists about 210,000 distinct CDR3 sequences. The ten most abundant clones make up less than 2% of the sample.

CDR1 and CDR2 are read off the germline V gene as SGDLS and YYNGEE. The CDR3 covers 14 residues, taking in both the cysteine and the phenylalanine. The protein alone is recorded here. As to this clonotype: Which antigen it targets is not known.

The chain is encoded by TRBV9 joined to TRBJ2-5; TCRdb's assignment of TRBD2 cannot be checked, as there is no DNA. Sequencing was carried out using blood. This TCR came from a human donor with ulcerative colitis or Crohn's disease, or a healthy co-twin of an affected twin (not recorded which). CDR3 protein: CASSPGLAKETQYF.